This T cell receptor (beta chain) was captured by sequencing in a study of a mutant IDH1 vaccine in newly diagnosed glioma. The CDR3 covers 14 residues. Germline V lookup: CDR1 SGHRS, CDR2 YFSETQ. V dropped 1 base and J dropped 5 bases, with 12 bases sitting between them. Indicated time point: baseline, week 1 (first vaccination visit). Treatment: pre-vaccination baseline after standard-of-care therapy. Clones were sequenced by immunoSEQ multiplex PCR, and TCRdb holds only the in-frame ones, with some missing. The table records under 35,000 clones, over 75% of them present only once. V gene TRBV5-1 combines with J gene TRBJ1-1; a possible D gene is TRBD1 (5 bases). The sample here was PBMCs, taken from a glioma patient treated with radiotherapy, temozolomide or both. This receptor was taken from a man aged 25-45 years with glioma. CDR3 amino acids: CASSLTGISTEAFF. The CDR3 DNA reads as TGCGCCAGCAGCTTGACAGGAATAAGTACTGAAGCTTTCTTT.